The rows below give T cell receptor beta chains drawn from one sample of a study of early T cells in non-severe SARS-CoV-2 infection. MiXCR was run by TCRdb on the 5' RACE reads, yielding one entry per CDR3 protein. This table has about 22,000 distinct CDR3 sequences, roughly 3.5% appearing once. The material sequenced was whole blood. The receptors shown here come from an adult who was a healthcare worker with PCR-confirmed SARS-CoV-2 infection or an uninfected control (not recorded which). Each CDR3 is given with its conserved first and last residue. The D gene is left open where the match is weak. Size is omitted from some rows. Given values are once, few, many or a class for expanded clones.

V gene: TRBV7-8; clone size: many; D gene: TRBD2; J gene: TRBJ2-7; CDR3 DNA: TGTGCCAGCAGCTTACCGACTAGCCCCGACGAGCAGTACTTC; CDR3 protein: CASSLPTSPDEQYF
V gene: TRBV7-2; clone size: many; D gene: -; J gene: TRBJ2-3; CDR3 DNA: TGTGCCAGCAGCTTAGGCCCAAGCACAGATACGCAGTATTTT; CDR3 protein: CASSLGPSTDTQYF
V gene: TRBV27; clone size: -; D gene: -; J gene: TRBJ2-5; CDR3 DNA: TGTGCCAGCAGTCGACTGACTAGTCAAGAGACCCAGTACTTC; CDR3 protein: CASSRLTSQETQYF
V gene: TRBV5-1; clone size: many; D gene: -; J gene: TRBJ1-2; CDR3 DNA: TGCGCCAGCAGCTTTTATCCGCCTGGAGAATATGGCTACACCTTC; CDR3 protein: CASSFYPPGEYGYTF
V gene: TRBV25-1; clone size: many; D gene: -; J gene: TRBJ2-2; CDR3 DNA: TGTGCCAGCAGTGCCCTAAAGTCGGGGGACCCCGGGGAGCTGTTTTTT; CDR3 protein: CASSALKSGDPGELFF
V gene: TRBV20-1; clone size: many; D gene: TRBD2; J gene: TRBJ2-3; CDR3 DNA: TGCAGTGCTAGGCACACTAGCGGGGACACAGATACGCAGTATTTT; CDR3 protein: CSARHTSGDTDTQYF
V gene: TRBV5-4; clone size: -; D gene: -; J gene: TRBJ2-5; CDR3 DNA: TGTGCCAGCAGCTTGGCCGGAACGGAAGAGACCCAGTACTTC; CDR3 protein: CASSLAGTEETQYF
V gene: TRBV20-1; clone size: many; D gene: -; J gene: TRBJ2-7; CDR3 DNA: TGCAGTGCGCCGGGGGAGACTAGAGCCTACGAGCAGTACTTC; CDR3 protein: CSAPGETRAYEQYF
V gene: TRBV11-3; clone size: many; D gene: TRBD2; J gene: TRBJ2-3; CDR3 DNA: TGTGCCAGCAGCCCGGGGGGGGGCACAGATACGCAGTATTTT; CDR3 protein: CASSPGGGTDTQYF
V gene: TRBV4-1; clone size: many; D gene: -; J gene: TRBJ1-2; CDR3 DNA: TGCGCCAGCAGCCAGGCGGGGCATGGGTTTGGCTACACCTTC; CDR3 protein: CASSQAGHGFGYTF
V gene: TRBV6-2/TRBV6-3; clone size: many; D gene: -; J gene: TRBJ2-5; CDR3 DNA: TGTGCCAGCAGTTCTCCCCGAGGGACCCAAGAGACCCAGTACTTC; CDR3 protein: CASSSPRGTQETQYF
V gene: TRBV6-6; clone size: few; D gene: -; J gene: TRBJ2-5; CDR3 DNA: TGTGCCAGCAGTTACCGACACGGGGGGCATGAGACCCAGTACTTC; CDR3 protein: CASSYRHGGHETQYF
V gene: TRBV7-8; clone size: many; D gene: -; J gene: TRBJ2-3; CDR3 DNA: TGTGCCAGCAGCCTGGACTTAAATACGCAGTATTTT; CDR3 protein: CASSLDLNTQYF
V gene: TRBV7-8; clone size: many; D gene: TRBD1; J gene: TRBJ1-5; CDR3 DNA: TGTGCCAGCAGCTTAGGCTTGGGACAGGGGGCCGCTCAGCCCCAGCATTTT; CDR3 protein: CASSLGLGQGAAQPQHF
V gene: TRBV7-9; clone size: many; D gene: TRBD1; J gene: TRBJ1-2; CDR3 DNA: TGTGCCAGCAGCCCGACTGCGGGACAGGGGGCAGACTATGGCTACACCTTC; CDR3 protein: CASSPTAGQGADYGYTF
V gene: TRBV12-3/TRBV12-4; clone size: many; D gene: -; J gene: TRBJ1-5; CDR3 DNA: TGTGCCAGCAGTTTCTCAGGGACTGGTCAGCCCCAGCATTTT; CDR3 protein: CASSFSGTGQPQHF
V gene: TRBV7-8; clone size: few; D gene: -; J gene: TRBJ2-1; CDR3 DNA: TGTGCCAGCAGCTCTCCCCTGCAGTGGGAGCAGTTCTTC; CDR3 protein: CASSSPLQWEQFF
V gene: TRBV10-3; clone size: few; D gene: -; J gene: TRBJ2-3; CDR3 DNA: TGTGCCATCAGTGAGGGGAAGGGCACAGATACGCAGTATTTT; CDR3 protein: CAISEGKGTDTQYF
V gene: TRBV4-1; clone size: medium-sized; D gene: -; J gene: TRBJ2-5; CDR3 DNA: TGCGCCAGCAGCCAAGCCCCGGGCACGGTTGGACCGAGGGAGACCCAGTACTTC; CDR3 protein: CASSQAPGTVGPRETQYF
V gene: TRBV6-6; clone size: -; D gene: TRBD1; J gene: TRBJ2-3; CDR3 DNA: TGTGCCAGCAGTTCCACAGGGGGCGTGAGGTATACGCAGTATTTT; CDR3 protein: CASSSTGGVRYTQYF
V gene: TRBV7-2; clone size: medium-sized; D gene: -; J gene: TRBJ2-7; CDR3 DNA: TGTGCCAGCAGCTTGGGGCTAGCCTCCTACGAGCAGTACTTC; CDR3 protein: CASSLGLASYEQYF
V gene: TRBV6-1; clone size: medium-sized; D gene: TRBD2; J gene: TRBJ2-3; CDR3 DNA: TGTGCCAGCCGTCTAGCGGATAGCACAGATACGCAGTATTTT; CDR3 protein: CASRLADSTDTQYF
V gene: TRBV7-2; clone size: -; D gene: TRBD2; J gene: TRBJ2-1; CDR3 DNA: TGTGCCGGCAGCGAAGGACTAGCGGGAGGCAATGAGCAGTTCTTC; CDR3 protein: CAGSEGLAGGNEQFF
V gene: TRBV5-1; clone size: many; D gene: -; J gene: TRBJ1-1; CDR3 DNA: TGCGCCAGCAGCTTGGGGGCTCTGAACACTGAAGCTTTCTTT; CDR3 protein: CASSLGALNTEAFF
V gene: TRBV5-1; clone size: many; D gene: -; J gene: TRBJ2-7; CDR3 DNA: TGCGCCAGCAGCATCGGGACTGCCGGGGTGAGCGAGCAGTACTTC; CDR3 protein: CASSIGTAGVSEQYF
V gene: TRBV29-1; clone size: medium-sized; D gene: -; J gene: TRBJ2-7; CDR3 DNA: TGCAGCGTTGAGACTTACTACGAGCAGTACTTC; CDR3 protein: CSVETYYEQYF
V gene: TRBV6-4; clone size: many; D gene: TRBD2; J gene: TRBJ2-2; CDR3 DNA: TGTGCCAGCACCCCGGTGGCTAGCGGGATTAACACCGGGGAGCTGTTTTTT; CDR3 protein: CASTPVASGINTGELFF
V gene: TRBV28; clone size: many; D gene: TRBD2; J gene: TRBJ2-3; CDR3 DNA: TGTGCCAGCAGTCCCGGGGGGGCTCGCACAGATACGCAGTATTTT; CDR3 protein: CASSPGGARTDTQYF
V gene: TRBV29-1; clone size: many; D gene: -; J gene: TRBJ2-5; CDR3 DNA: TGCAGCGTTACGGTCCTGCAAGAGACCCAGTACTTC; CDR3 protein: CSVTVLQETQYF
V gene: TRBV5-4; clone size: many; D gene: TRBD1; J gene: TRBJ2-3; CDR3 DNA: TGTGCCAGCAGCTGGACAGGGCGAGCGGATTCAGATACGCAGTATTTT; CDR3 protein: CASSWTGRADSDTQYF
V gene: TRBV7-9; clone size: -; D gene: -; J gene: TRBJ1-6; CDR3 DNA: TGTGCCAGCAGCGCGACAGAGTCCTATAATTCACCCCTCCACTTT; CDR3 protein: CASSATESYNSPLHF
V gene: TRBV7-9; clone size: -; D gene: TRBD2; J gene: TRBJ2-7; CDR3 DNA: TGTGCCATCACGGGACTAGTGGGCGAGCAGTACTTC; CDR3 protein: CAITGLVGEQYF
V gene: TRBV6-1; clone size: many; D gene: -; J gene: TRBJ2-4; CDR3 DNA: TGTGCCAGCAGTCAAACAGGGTCCAAAAACATTCAGTACTTC; CDR3 protein: CASSQTGSKNIQYF
V gene: TRBV28; clone size: few; D gene: -; J gene: TRBJ2-5; CDR3 DNA: TGTGCCAGCAGTTTCGGACGGGGGGAGACCCAGTACTTC; CDR3 protein: CASSFGRGETQYF
V gene: TRBV3-1; clone size: many; D gene: TRBD1; J gene: TRBJ1-1; CDR3 DNA: TGTGCCAGCAGCCTTACAGGGGGCACTGAAGCTTTCTTT; CDR3 protein: CASSLTGGTEAFF
V gene: TRBV7-2; clone size: many; D gene: -; J gene: TRBJ2-7; CDR3 DNA: TGTGCCAGCAGCTTAGGGAGCGGGACACCCGTCGAGCAGTACTTC; CDR3 protein: CASSLGSGTPVEQYF
V gene: TRBV6-4; clone size: many; D gene: TRBD1; J gene: TRBJ2-2; CDR3 DNA: TGTGCCAGCAGTGGAGGAGTGACAGGGGGCACCGGGGAGCTGTTTTTT; CDR3 protein: CASSGGVTGGTGELFF
V gene: TRBV7-9; clone size: many; D gene: -; J gene: TRBJ2-5; CDR3 DNA: TGTGCCAGCAGCTTAGTAGGTGGCTACCAAGAGACCCAGTACTTC; CDR3 protein: CASSLVGGYQETQYF
V gene: TRBV5-1; clone size: many; D gene: TRBD1; J gene: TRBJ2-3; CDR3 DNA: TGCGCCAGCAGCTTGAGACAGGGACCGACAGATACGCAGTATTTT; CDR3 protein: CASSLRQGPTDTQYF
V gene: TRBV2; clone size: few; D gene: TRBD2; J gene: TRBJ2-1; CDR3 DNA: TGTGCCGGCGGGGGGTACAATGAGCAGTTCTTC; CDR3 protein: CAGGGYNEQFF
V gene: TRBV24-1; clone size: few; D gene: TRBD1; J gene: TRBJ2-3; CDR3 DNA: TGTGCCACCGAAGGCAGGACAGGGGACACAGATACGCAGTATTTT; CDR3 protein: CATEGRTGDTDTQYF
V gene: TRBV4-3; clone size: many; D gene: -; J gene: TRBJ2-6; CDR3 DNA: TGCGCCAGCAGCCAAGGGAGATCGGGGGCCAACGTCCTGACTTTC; CDR3 protein: CASSQGRSGANVLTF
V gene: TRBV5-4; clone size: many; D gene: TRBD1; J gene: TRBJ1-3; CDR3 DNA: TGTGCCAGCAGCACGGACAGGGGAGGGAGGTTGAACACCATATATTTT; CDR3 protein: CASSTDRGGRLNTIYF
V gene: TRBV4-3; clone size: many; D gene: TRBD1; J gene: TRBJ2-7; CDR3 DNA: TGCGCCAGCAGCCGAGGGGGCGCGGGCGAGCAGTACTTC; CDR3 protein: CASSRGGAGEQYF
V gene: TRBV12-3/TRBV12-4; clone size: many; D gene: TRBD2; J gene: TRBJ2-2; CDR3 DNA: TGTGCCAGCAGCCGGACTAGCGGGGGGGCCGGGGAGCTGTTTTTT; CDR3 protein: CASSRTSGGAGELFF
V gene: TRBV6-4; clone size: few; D gene: TRBD1; J gene: TRBJ1-1; CDR3 DNA: TGTGCCAGCAGTGACTCCCCAGGGGGCCTCGCTGAAGCTTTCTTT; CDR3 protein: CASSDSPGGLAEAFF
V gene: TRBV5-1; clone size: many; D gene: -; J gene: TRBJ1-1; CDR3 DNA: TGCGCCAGCAGCTTAGGGACAACCACGGGGAACACTGAAGCTTTCTTT; CDR3 protein: CASSLGTTTGNTEAFF
V gene: TRBV7-6; clone size: many; D gene: TRBD2; J gene: TRBJ2-1; CDR3 DNA: TGTGCCAGCAGCTTAGAACTAGCGGGAGGGAACAATGAGCAGTTCTTC; CDR3 protein: CASSLELAGGNNEQFF
V gene: TRBV28; clone size: few; D gene: TRBD1; J gene: TRBJ1-2; CDR3 DNA: TGTGCCAGCAGTTTATTGACAGGGCAGGGCTATGGCTACACCTTC; CDR3 protein: CASSLLTGQGYGYTF
V gene: TRBV12-3/TRBV12-4; clone size: many; D gene: -; J gene: TRBJ1-4; CDR3 DNA: TGTGCCAGCAGGTCAGGGCGGCCTAATGAAAAACTGTTTTTT; CDR3 protein: CASRSGRPNEKLFF
V gene: TRBV15; clone size: few; D gene: -; J gene: TRBJ2-3; CDR3 DNA: TGTGCCACCAGCAGAGAGACAGCGCGGGGCACAGATACGCAGTATTTT; CDR3 protein: CATSRETARGTDTQYF
V gene: TRBV6-2/TRBV6-3; clone size: few; D gene: -; J gene: TRBJ2-3; CDR3 DNA: TGTGCCAGCAGTTACTCTGGCCGGAAGGGCGGCACAGATACGCAGTATTTT; CDR3 protein: CASSYSGRKGGTDTQYF
V gene: TRBV12-3/TRBV12-4; clone size: few; D gene: -; J gene: TRBJ1-4; CDR3 DNA: TGTGCCAGCAGTTTAAGGCAGGGAGGAGAAAAACTGTTTTTT; CDR3 protein: CASSLRQGGEKLFF
V gene: TRBV6-1; clone size: many; D gene: TRBD1; J gene: TRBJ2-1; CDR3 DNA: TGTGCCAGCAGTACGGGACAGGGGGTTCACAATGAGCAGTTCTTC; CDR3 protein: CASSTGQGVHNEQFF
V gene: TRBV3-1; clone size: many; D gene: -; J gene: TRBJ2-4; CDR3 DNA: TGTGCCAGCAGCCAAGAACGACTAGCCAAAAACATTCAGTACTTC; CDR3 protein: CASSQERLAKNIQYF
V gene: TRBV18; clone size: many; D gene: -; J gene: TRBJ1-5; CDR3 DNA: TGTGCCAGCTCGCAAGGGACAAGCTATAGCAATCAGCCCCAGCATTTT; CDR3 protein: CASSQGTSYSNQPQHF
V gene: TRBV7-6; clone size: -; D gene: TRBD1; J gene: TRBJ1-2; CDR3 DNA: TGTGCCAGCAGCCCTACGACAGGGATCTATGGCTACACCTTC; CDR3 protein: CASSPTTGIYGYTF
V gene: TRBV28; clone size: many; D gene: TRBD2; J gene: TRBJ2-1; CDR3 DNA: TGTGCCAGCAGTTCACTAGCGGGGCCCTCCTACAATGAGCAGTTCTTC; CDR3 protein: CASSSLAGPSYNEQFF
V gene: TRBV5-1; clone size: many; D gene: -; J gene: TRBJ1-2; CDR3 DNA: TGCGCCAGCAGCCCAGACGGAGACTATGGCTACACCTTC; CDR3 protein: CASSPDGDYGYTF